This T cell receptor (beta chain) was recovered during a study of blood T cell repertoires in COVID-19. Trimming shortened V by 7 bases and J by 2 bases, and 15 bases separated the two germline ends. Germline loops: CDR1 MDHEN, CDR2 SYDVKM. The CDR3 sequence is 14 residues long. Profiling relied on immunoSEQ multiplex PCR, and the TCRdb table lists in-frame clones only, not all of them. The data show more than 250,000 clones, with about 91% seen just once and roughly 1.2% held by the top ten. The sequenced sample was PBMCs or T cells enriched from blood (not recorded which). This rearrangement joins TRBV28 to TRBJ2-7; weak D call: TRBD2 (5 bases). This receptor was identified in a woman aged 40 to 50 with acute COVID-19. The CDR3 DNA reads as TGTGCCAGCAACCTAACTGACGGGGCCTACGAGCAGTACTTC. Its translation: CASNLTDGAYEQYF.